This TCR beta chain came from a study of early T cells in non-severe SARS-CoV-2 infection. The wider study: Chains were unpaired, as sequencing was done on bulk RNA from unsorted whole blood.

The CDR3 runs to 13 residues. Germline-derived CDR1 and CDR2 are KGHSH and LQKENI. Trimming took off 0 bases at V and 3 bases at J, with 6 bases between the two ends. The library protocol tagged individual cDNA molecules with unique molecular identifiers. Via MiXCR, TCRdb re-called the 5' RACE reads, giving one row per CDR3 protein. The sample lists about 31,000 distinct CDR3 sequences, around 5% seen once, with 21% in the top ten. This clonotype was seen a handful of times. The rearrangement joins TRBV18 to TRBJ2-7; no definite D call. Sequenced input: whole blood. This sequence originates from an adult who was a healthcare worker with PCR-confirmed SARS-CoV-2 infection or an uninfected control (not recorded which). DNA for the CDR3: TGTGCCAGCTCACCACCGGGGTTCTACGAGCAGTACTTC. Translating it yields CASSPPGFYEQYF.